The 2 T cell receptor beta chains presented below share a single source sample, sequenced in a study of a mutant IDH1 vaccine in newly diagnosed glioma. Here immunoSEQ multiplex PCR was the method, and the copy in TCRdb shows in-frame clones only, minus some. The sample lists over 25,000 clones, 80% to 90% occurring once. Regarding time point: baseline, week 1 (first vaccination visit). Documented treatment: pre-vaccination baseline after standard-of-care therapy. Sequencing used PBMCs, obtained from a glioma patient treated with radiotherapy, temozolomide or both. The receptor set was obtained from a woman aged 40 to 49 with glioma.

The table lists this clone with a count of one. The V gene is TRBV27, the J gene TRBJ1-2; possible D gene TRBD1, 6 bases. V lost 6 bases to trimming and J lost 4 bases, with 18 bases between them. CDR1 and CDR2 from the germline V gene are MNHEY and SMNVEV (reference sequence). The CDR3 spans 15 residues. CDR3 DNA: TGTGCCAGCAGGATTAGTAACAGGGTGAGCTATGGCTACACCTTC. It is translated as CASRISNRVSYGYTF.

This sequence joins TRBV5-4 and TRBJ1-2; 7 nucleotides align to TRBD1. The CDR3 contains 15 residues. Germline CDR1 SGHNT, CDR2 YYREEE (reference sequence). Losses at the gene ends were 4 bases for V and 8 bases for J; bases not matched to a gene: 14. The CDR3, as DNA: TGTGCCAGCAGCCAGATGTACCAGACAGGGAAGGGCTACACCTTC. Protein: CASSQMYQTGKGYTF.